There are many counts of the clone carrying this TCR beta chain. Its antigen is undetermined. These data originate in a study of response to subunit inactivated influenza vaccine. Study results and limitations: Each seasonal influenza vaccination recruits few new T cells, the authors suggested.

A single record per CDR3 protein comes from TCRdb applying MiXCR to the RT-PCR reads. The sample records more than 550,000 distinct CDR3 sequences, about 11% being singletons. This material consisted of PBMCs from blood, taken on the day of vaccination. The sequence derives from a man between 45 and 60 years old who received an inactivated influenza vaccine.

The DNA of the CDR3 is TGTGCCAGCAGTTTATCCGGGACCCTATACAATGAGCAGTTCTTC. This encodes CASSLSGTLYNEQFF. The V call is TRBV28, the J call TRBJ2-1; D tentatively reads TRBD1 or TRBD2 (5 bases each). This CDR3 has 15 residues. Germline CDR1 MDHEN, CDR2 SYDVKM. Deletions cut 1 base from V and 4 bases from J, with 11 bases between.